The 21 T cell receptor beta chains below come from one sample, sequenced in a study of cytomegalovirus exposure and HLA in healthy donors. Use of 60 Vbeta and 13 Jbeta primers characterized the PCR. Generated by immunoSEQ multiplex PCR, the TCRdb table keeps only in-frame clones and is missing some. The sample consists of over 40,000 clones, roughly 63% of them appearing once. Sequencing used PBMCs. The receptor source for this set is a man in his sixties in good health and CMV-seropositive.

This clone was observed once. The V call is TRBV14, the J call TRBJ2-7; TRBD1 aligns across 11 bases. CDR1 SGHDN and CDR2 FVKESK come from the germline V gene. J lost 8 bases, V lost 1 base, and 7 bases had no gene match. The CDR3 is 15 amino acids. In DNA form, the CDR3 reads TGTGCCAGCAGCCAAGCCGTCGGACAGGGGGCGAAGCAGTACTTC. Its protein is CASSQAVGQGAKQYF.

The chain links TRBV5-6 to TRBJ2-5; TRBD2 matches 8 bases. V gave up 3 bases and J gave up 5 bases; unmatched junction bases: 6. This CDR3 comprises 14 residues. The germline CDR1 and CDR2 sequences are SGHDT and YYEEEE. The DNA for the CDR3 is TGTGCCAGCAGCTCGGGAGGGTACAGGGAGACCCAGTACTTC. This codes for CASSSGGYRETQYF.

This chain joins TRBV7-2 and TRBJ1-2; TRBD1 is a possible D gene (5 bases). Germline loops: CDR1 SGHTA, CDR2 FQGNSA. With 5 bases removed from V and 8 bases from J, the gap between germline ends came to 12 bases. The CDR3 runs to 12 residues. The DNA for the CDR3 is TGTGCCAGCAGCGGGGGACTTGGCGGCTACACCTTC. It encodes CASSGGLGGYTF. Full variable domain (rest looked up from reference TRBV7-2 and TRBJ1-2): GAGVSQSPSNKVTEKGKDVELRCDPISGHTALYWYRQSLGQGLEFLIYFQGNSAPDKSGLPSDRFSAERTGGSVSTLTIQRTQQEDSAVYLCASSGGLGGYTFGSGTRLTVV.

V usage is TRBV29-1 and J usage is TRBJ1-2, with 7 bases that match TRBD1. The CDR3 is made up of 15 amino acids. CDR1 and CDR2 (germline): SQVTM, ANQGSEA. With V trimmed by 3 bases and J by 6 bases, 13 bases remained unmatched. The CDR3 DNA reads as TGCAGCGTTGACGCGCGTAAGACAGGGTTTAATGGCTACACCTTC. This codes for CSVDARKTGFNGYTF.

This clone has only a few counts. CDR3 sequence reads: CASSRTGTGDYEQYF. For the CDR3, the DNA is TGTGCCAGCAGCCGAACCGGGACAGGAGACTACGAGCAGTACTTC. The chain uses TRBV7-2 and TRBJ2-7, with 8 nucleotides matching TRBD1. CDR1 is SGHTA, CDR2 FQGNSA, per germline. The CDR3 sequence is 15 residues long. V was pared by 5 bases and J by 3 bases, with 9 bases of the junction left unmatched.

V gene TRBV4-2 combines with J gene TRBJ2-1; 12 bases match TRBD2. The CDR3 runs to 15 residues. Per the germline V gene, CDR1 is LGHNA and CDR2 is YNFKEQ. V lost 0 bases, J lost 9 bases, and 3 bases stayed unmatched. The CDR3 bases are TGTGCCAGCAGCCAAGAACTAGCGGGAGGAGGTGAGCAGTTCTTC. It encodes CASSQELAGGGEQFF.

This clone was observed a handful of times. The genes are TRBV7-2 and TRBJ2-5; a weak D match, TRBD2 (5 bases). The CDR3 sequence is 15 residues long. Trimming took off 5 bases at V and 5 bases at J, with 18 bases between the two ends. In germline, CDR1 is SGHTA, CDR2 FQGNSA. The CDR3 reads CASSRPGFGRETQYF. DNA for the CDR3: TGTGCCAGCAGCCGACCGGGATTCGGTAGGGAGACCCAGTACTTC.

The V call is TRBV6-5, the J call TRBJ2-5, with TRBD1 as a possible D gene (5 bases). The tail of the sequence fits TRBJ2-7 better, so the J call may be wrong. The germline V gene has CDR1 MNHEY and CDR2 SVGAGI. The CDR3 sequence is 12 residues long. For the CDR3, the DNA is TGTGCCAGCATGGACAAACACTACGAGCAGTACTTC. This sequence encodes CASMDKHYEQYF.

This clone turned up a few times. J is TRBJ2-1 and V is TRBV2; 10 bases map to TRBD2. The ends lost 6 bases at V and 8 bases at J; junction bases unmatched: 13. The CDR3 has 16 amino acids. CDR1 is SNHLY and CDR2 is FYNNEI in the germline V gene. The CDR3 DNA sequence: TGTGCCAGCAGGGAGCCGGGGCTAGCGGGAGCTTATGAGCAGTTCTTC. Translation gives CASREPGLAGAYEQFF.

V usage is TRBV4-3 and J usage is TRBJ2-3; D gene ambiguous. The CDR3 has 17 amino acids. CDR1 is LGHNA and CDR2 is YSLEER in the germline V gene. V was shortened by 0 bases and J by 1 base, with 14 bases between the two germline ends. CDR3 nucleotide sequence: TGCGCCAGCAGCCAAGATATAGTAGCCCGCGGCACAGATACGCAGTATTTT. This codes for CASSQDIVARGTDTQYF.

This clone appeared once. V is TRBV7-9 and J is TRBJ2-7; perhaps TRBD2 as D (7 bases). The CDR3 is 15 residues long. In germline, CDR1 is SEHNR, CDR2 FQNEAQ (reference sequence). CDR3 amino acids: CVAGDKGGGRDEQYF. The CDR3 DNA follows: TGTGTCGCGGGAGACAAAGGGGGAGGACGCGACGAGCAGTACTTC.

The rearrangement links TRBV6-1 to TRBJ2-5; D is ambiguous. The V end was cut by 0 bases, the J end by 5 bases, with 13 bases between. The germline V gene has CDR1 MNHNS and CDR2 SASEGT. The CDR3 extends over 15 amino acids. CDR3 amino acids: CASSEARSPRETQYF. CDR3 DNA sequence: TGTGCCAGCAGTGAAGCGCGTTCCCCGCGGGAGACCCAGTACTTC.

The V call is TRBV7-2, the J call TRBJ2-7; tentatively, D is TRBD1 (6 bases). This CDR3 has 13 amino acids. Between the trimmed V and J ends, which lost 5 bases and 5 bases, there was a span of 13 bases. Germline CDR1 reads SGHTA; CDR2 reads FQGNSA. The CDR3 loop is CASSPRDTHEQYF. CDR3 bases: TGTGCCAGCAGCCCCCGGGACACCCACGAGCAGTACTTC. The full variable domain, with the rest looked up from reference TRBV7-2 and TRBJ2-7, is GAGVSQSPSNKVTEKGKDVELRCDPISGHTALYWYRQSLGQGLEFLIYFQGNSAPDKSGLPSDRFSAERTGGSVSTLTIQRTQQEDSAVYLCASSPRDTHEQYFGPGTRLTVT.

J is TRBJ1-2 and V is TRBV4-3; TRBD1 matches 8 bases. Germline values: CDR1 LGHNA, CDR2 YSLEER. This CDR3 has 15 amino acids. The V and J ends lost 5 bases and 3 bases, in that order; junction bases with no gene match: 8. DNA of the CDR3: TGCGCCAGCAGCAAGGACAGGGAGACTCACTATGGCTACACCTTC. The encoded protein is CASSKDRETHYGYTF.

CDR3 coding DNA: TGTGCCAGCACCTCGCAGGGAGGTGGCTACACCTTC. This translates into CASTSQGGGYTF. The chain links TRBV7-9 to TRBJ1-2; a weak D match, TRBD1 (5 bases). Germline V gene sequence: CDR1 SEHNR, CDR2 FQNEAQ (reference sequence). Deletions cut 7 bases from V and 7 bases from J, with 13 bases between. The CDR3 extends over 12 amino acids.

This rearrangement joins TRBV29-1 to TRBJ1-1; TRBD1 might be the D (6 bases). CDR1 is SQVTM, CDR2 ANQGSEA, per germline. V was trimmed by 7 bases and J by 1 base, leaving 16 bases between them. CDR3 length equals 14 residues. CDR3 DNA sequence: TGCAGCGCCGCCGGCCGGGGGGCGAACACTGAAGCTTTCTTT. The encoded protein is CSAAGRGANTEAFF.

This clone has only a few counts. The chain couples TRBV6-5 to TRBJ1-1; 9 bases are shared with TRBD1. CDR1 is MNHEY, CDR2 SVGAGI, per germline. With V trimmed by 3 bases and J by 1 base, 6 bases remained unmatched. The length of the CDR3 is 16 residues. The DNA of the CDR3 is TGTGCCAGCAGTTATTCAGTGGGACAGGGGAACACTGAAGCTTTCTTT. The encoded protein is CASSYSVGQGNTEAFF.

The chain is built from TRBV19 and TRBJ1-6; D not resolved. V gave up 7 bases and J gave up 5 bases, with 15 bases separating them. Germline CDR1 reads LNHDA; CDR2 reads SQIVND (reference sequence). The CDR3 has 15 residues. The CDR3 coding sequence is TGTGCCAGTAAGGAGGGCGGACGGAATAATTCACCCCTCCACTTT. Residues: CASKEGGRNNSPLHF.

J is TRBJ2-2 and V is TRBV6-5, with D unclear. The CDR3 is 14 residues long. Germline-derived CDR1 and CDR2 are MNHEY and SVGAGI. V was pared by 5 bases and J by 1 base, with 8 bases between. The CDR3 region has the DNA TGTGCCAGCAGTGGCAGGCTGAACACCGGGGAGCTGTTTTTT. Translated: CASSGRLNTGELFF.

This chain links TRBV4-2 with TRBJ2-1, with a tentative D call TRBD1 (6 bases). The V gene's germline CDR1 is LGHNA and CDR2 YNFKEQ. This CDR3 region has 17 residues. Trimming shortened V by 4 bases and J by 0 bases, and 16 bases separated the two germline ends. The CDR3 is CASSPPGSRGSYNEQFF. CDR3 nucleotides: TGTGCCAGCAGCCCTCCGGGTAGCAGGGGCTCCTACAATGAGCAGTTCTTC.

The gene calls are TRBV11-2 and TRBJ2-2, with 7 bases identical to TRBD1. The germline CDR1 and CDR2 sequences are SGHAT and FQNNGV. This CDR3 comprises 17 residues. The ends lost 5 bases at V and 3 bases at J; junction bases unmatched: 12. The CDR3 reads CASSTRDSLGDTGELFF. CDR3 nucleotides: TGTGCCAGCAGCACACGGGACAGCCTCGGGGACACCGGGGAGCTGTTTTTT. Together with reference TRBV11-2 and TRBJ2-2, the CDR3 gives the full variable domain: EAGVAQSPRYKIIEKRQSVAFWCNPISGHATLYWYQQILGQGPKLLIQFQNNGVVDDSQLPKDRFSAERLKGVDSTLKIQPAKLEDSAVYLCASSTRDSLGDTGELFFGEGSRLTVL.